These T cell receptor beta chains were read from a single sample in a study of cytomegalovirus exposure and HLA in healthy donors. Assay: immunoSEQ multiplex PCR; the TCRdb copy retains only in-frame clones and omits some. The sample contains fewer than 150,000 clones, around nine tenths of which appear only once. Sequencing was performed on PBMCs. The receptor source for this set is a man under 40 in good health and CMV-seronegative. Each CDR3 is given with its conserved first and last residue. D genes are given only for firm matches. The listing skips clone size in some rows; elsewhere it reads once, few, many or a size class.

CDR3nt: TGTGCCAGCAGCACGCAGGACAGGGAATATGGCTACACCTTC
CDR3aa: CASSTQDREYGYTF
j_gene: TRBJ1-2
d_gene: TRBD1
abundance: .
len: 14
v_gene: TRBV6-5

CDR3nt: TGTGCCAGCAGCTATCAAGCGGGAGGACCCTACGAGCAGTACTTC
CDR3aa: CASSYQAGGPYEQYF
j_gene: TRBJ2-7
d_gene: TRBD2
abundance: .
len: 15
v_gene: TRBV5-4

CDR3nt: TGTGCCAGCAGCGCCACGACAGGACCGGGACTAGCGGGAGGAGCCTACGAGCAGTACTTC
CDR3aa: CASSATTGPGLAGGAYEQYF
j_gene: TRBJ2-7
d_gene: TRBD2
abundance: once
len: 20
v_gene: TRBV9

CDR3nt: TGTGCCAGCAGTTACGAGCGACGGACAACGCAGTATTTT
CDR3aa: CASSYERRTTQYF
j_gene: TRBJ2-3
d_gene: .
abundance: .
len: 13
v_gene: TRBV6-5

CDR3nt: TGTGCCAGCAGTTTCCTTGGACTAGCGGGAACCTACGAGCAGTACTTC
CDR3aa: CASSFLGLAGTYEQYF
j_gene: TRBJ2-7
d_gene: TRBD2
abundance: .
len: 16
v_gene: TRBV5-6

CDR3nt: TGTGCCAGCAGGACAGGTTGGACGCCCCAGCATTTT
CDR3aa: CASRTGWTPQHF
j_gene: TRBJ1-5
d_gene: .
abundance: once
len: 12
v_gene: TRBV6-1

CDR3nt: TGCGCCAGCAGCAAGGACTCGGCAGGATCATCTGGAAACACCATATATTTT
CDR3aa: CASSKDSAGSSGNTIYF
j_gene: TRBJ1-3
d_gene: .
abundance: .
len: 17
v_gene: TRBV10-1

CDR3nt: TGTGCCAGCAGCTTACGCGAGTCTGGGGCCAACGTCCTGACTTTC
CDR3aa: CASSLRESGANVLTF
j_gene: TRBJ2-6
d_gene: .
abundance: .
len: 15
v_gene: TRBV11-3

CDR3nt: TGTGCCAGCCTTTCTAGCGGGAGGGCCGCTCAGGGTGAGCAGTTCTTC
CDR3aa: CASLSSGRAAQGEQFF
j_gene: TRBJ2-1
d_gene: TRBD2
abundance: few
len: 16
v_gene: TRBV2

CDR3nt: TGCGCCAGCAGCCCTGTGGGACTAGCGGGTGCTGAGCAGTTCTTC
CDR3aa: CASSPVGLAGAEQFF
j_gene: TRBJ2-1
d_gene: TRBD2
abundance: .
len: 15
v_gene: TRBV4-3

CDR3nt: TGTGCCAGCTCACAACAGACAGGCGGGCATCCTGAAGCTTTCTTT
CDR3aa: CASSQQTGGHPEAFF
j_gene: TRBJ1-1
d_gene: .
abundance: .
len: 15
v_gene: TRBV18

CDR3nt: TGTGCCAGCAGTTTATGGGCTCGCCTGGCGGGAGAGGGGAATGAGCAGTTCTTC
CDR3aa: CASSLWARLAGEGNEQFF
j_gene: TRBJ2-1
d_gene: TRBD2
abundance: once
len: 18
v_gene: TRBV27

CDR3nt: TGTGCCAGCAGCGTAGCCCAGGGGACACACTACGAGCAGTACTTC
CDR3aa: CASSVAQGTHYEQYF
j_gene: TRBJ2-7
d_gene: .
abundance: .
len: 15
v_gene: TRBV9

CDR3nt: TGTGCCAGCAACAGGGTTTCCCTTTTCGGAGGTAACTATGGCTACACCTTC
CDR3aa: CASNRVSLFGGNYGYTF
j_gene: TRBJ1-2
d_gene: .
abundance: .
len: 17
v_gene: TRBV25-1

CDR3nt: TGCGCCAGCAGCTTGTTCGGGTCATCCGGAAACACCATATATTTT
CDR3aa: CASSLFGSSGNTIYF
j_gene: TRBJ1-3
d_gene: .
abundance: .
len: 15
v_gene: TRBV5-1

CDR3nt: TGCGCCAGCAGCTTGGGACTAGGCGGAGGCTATGGCTACACCTTC
CDR3aa: CASSLGLGGGYGYTF
j_gene: TRBJ1-2
d_gene: .
abundance: once
len: 15
v_gene: TRBV5-1

CDR3nt: TGCAGCGTTGGCAGGGGGAGCTCCTACGAGCAGTACTTC
CDR3aa: CSVGRGSSYEQYF
j_gene: TRBJ2-7
d_gene: TRBD1
abundance: once
len: 13
v_gene: TRBV29-1

CDR3nt: TGTGCCAGCTCACCATTACCGGACAGGAGTTCCTACGAGCAGTACTTC
CDR3aa: CASSPLPDRSSYEQYF
j_gene: TRBJ2-7
d_gene: TRBD1
abundance: .
len: 16
v_gene: TRBV18

CDR3nt: TGCGCCAGCAGCTTGGAAGGACTAGCCCTTGTTGAGCAGTTCTTC
CDR3aa: CASSLEGLALVEQFF
j_gene: TRBJ2-1
d_gene: TRBD2
abundance: .
len: 15
v_gene: TRBV5-1

CDR3nt: TGCGCCAGCAGCCAAGTTCTCGACAGGGGGGACGGCGAGCAGTTCTTC
CDR3aa: CASSQVLDRGDGEQFF
j_gene: TRBJ2-1
d_gene: TRBD1
abundance: .
len: 16
v_gene: TRBV4-3

CDR3nt: TGTGCCAGCAGCTTCCAGGGTCTTTCGAACACTGAAGCTTTCTTT
CDR3aa: CASSFQGLSNTEAFF
j_gene: TRBJ1-1
d_gene: .
abundance: .
len: 15
v_gene: TRBV11-2

CDR3nt: TGTGCCAGCAGTCTTCCACAGGGGTTTACGCAGTATTTT
CDR3aa: CASSLPQGFTQYF
j_gene: TRBJ2-3
d_gene: TRBD1
abundance: .
len: 13
v_gene: TRBV28

CDR3nt: TGTGCCAGCAGTGGCTTACAGGGGCAGCCCCAGCATTTT
CDR3aa: CASSGLQGQPQHF
j_gene: TRBJ1-5
d_gene: TRBD1
abundance: once
len: 13
v_gene: TRBV6-1

CDR3nt: TGCGCCAGCAGCCTTATTACCGGGGAGCTGTTTTTT
CDR3aa: CASSLITGELFF
j_gene: TRBJ2-2
d_gene: .
abundance: .
len: 12
v_gene: TRBV10-2

CDR3nt: TGCGCCAGCAGCCAAGCTCTGGACAGGGGAGTGTACGAGCAGTACTTC
CDR3aa: CASSQALDRGVYEQYF
j_gene: TRBJ2-7
d_gene: TRBD1
abundance: .
len: 16
v_gene: TRBV4-1

CDR3nt: TGCGCCAGCCAGACCGAGGACAGGCGATACAATGAGCAGTTCTTC
CDR3aa: CASQTEDRRYNEQFF
j_gene: TRBJ2-1
d_gene: TRBD1
abundance: .
len: 15
v_gene: TRBV5-1

CDR3nt: TGTGCCAGCAGTTACTCGAGGGTTTGGGAGCAGTTCTTC
CDR3aa: CASSYSRVWEQFF
j_gene: TRBJ2-1
d_gene: .
abundance: .
len: 13
v_gene: TRBV6-5

CDR3nt: TGTGCCAGCAGCGCTAGAAGCTCCTATAATTCACCCCTCCACTTT
CDR3aa: CASSARSSYNSPLHF
j_gene: TRBJ1-6
d_gene: .
abundance: .
len: 15
v_gene: TRBV5-8

CDR3nt: TGCGCCAGCAGACTGACAGGGGGTACCTACGATGAGCAGTTCTTC
CDR3aa: CASRLTGGTYDEQFF
j_gene: TRBJ2-1
d_gene: TRBD1
abundance: once
len: 15
v_gene: TRBV4-1

CDR3nt: TGCGCCAGCAGCTTGGACCCAGCGGGAGGGCGAGAGACCCAGTACTTC
CDR3aa: CASSLDPAGGRETQYF
j_gene: TRBJ2-5
d_gene: TRBD2
abundance: .
len: 16
v_gene: TRBV5-1

CDR3nt: TGTGCCAGCAGTGTACTACTAGCGGGAGGCGAAGAGACCCAGTACTTC
CDR3aa: CASSVLLAGGEETQYF
j_gene: TRBJ2-5
d_gene: TRBD2
abundance: .
len: 16
v_gene: TRBV6-1

CDR3nt: TGCGCCAGCAGCTTGGGGGCTAACGAGCAGTACTTC
CDR3aa: CASSLGANEQYF
j_gene: TRBJ2-7
d_gene: .
abundance: .
len: 12
v_gene: TRBV5-1

CDR3nt: TGTGCCAGCAGCATTTCTAGCGTACGCACAGATACGCAGTATTTT
CDR3aa: CASSISSVRTDTQYF
j_gene: TRBJ2-3
d_gene: .
abundance: .
len: 15
v_gene: TRBV5-4

CDR3nt: TGTGCCAGCTCCTATACGCCGGTACCCTACGAGCAGTACTTC
CDR3aa: CASSYTPVPYEQYF
j_gene: TRBJ2-7
d_gene: .
abundance: few
len: 14
v_gene: TRBV18

CDR3nt: TGTGCCTGGAGTGTTACCGGGAGTAGTCGGACCCAGTACTTC
CDR3aa: CAWSVTGSSRTQYF
j_gene: TRBJ2-5
d_gene: .
abundance: .
len: 14
v_gene: TRBV30

CDR3nt: TGTGCCAGCAGCTTGTATATGGTCCCGAGCCAGCCCCAGCATTTT
CDR3aa: CASSLYMVPSQPQHF
j_gene: TRBJ1-5
d_gene: .
abundance: .
len: 15
v_gene: TRBV5-6

CDR3nt: TGTGCTAGTGGTTTGTTGCGGGAGCTGTTTAACGAGCAGTACTTC
CDR3aa: CASGLLRELFNEQYF
j_gene: TRBJ2-7
d_gene: TRBD2
abundance: .
len: 15
v_gene: TRBV12-5

CDR3nt: TGTGCCAGCAGCTCCCTTTGGACAGGGAGCACAGATACGCAGTATTTT
CDR3aa: CASSSLWTGSTDTQYF
j_gene: TRBJ2-3
d_gene: TRBD1
abundance: few
len: 16
v_gene: TRBV7-9

CDR3nt: TGTGCCAGCAGCTTTAGAAGCAATTTGATAACCTACGAGCAGTACTTC
CDR3aa: CASSFRSNLITYEQYF
j_gene: TRBJ2-7
d_gene: .
abundance: .
len: 16
v_gene: TRBV7-2

CDR3nt: TGTGCCAGCAGTCCATGGACAGGGGCTAGATTAGGCTACACCTTC
CDR3aa: CASSPWTGARLGYTF
j_gene: TRBJ1-2
d_gene: TRBD1
abundance: .
len: 15
v_gene: TRBV27

CDR3nt: TGTGCCAGCAGCCCCGGACTAGCTGACGGGATATACGAGCAGTACTTC
CDR3aa: CASSPGLADGIYEQYF
j_gene: TRBJ2-7
d_gene: TRBD2
abundance: once
len: 16
v_gene: TRBV11-2

CDR3nt: TGTGCCAGCTCACCCGACAGGGAATATGGCTACACCTTC
CDR3aa: CASSPDREYGYTF
j_gene: TRBJ1-2
d_gene: TRBD1
abundance: .
len: 13
v_gene: TRBV18

CDR3nt: TGCGCCAGCAGCTTGGCCGGCGGGGACAGAGGCACAGATACGCAGTATTTT
CDR3aa: CASSLAGGDRGTDTQYF
j_gene: TRBJ2-3
d_gene: .
abundance: .
len: 17
v_gene: TRBV5-1

CDR3nt: TGTGCCAGCAGCATGAGACAGGGGGAGTTCATGAACACTGAAGCTTTCTTT
CDR3aa: CASSMRQGEFMNTEAFF
j_gene: TRBJ1-1
d_gene: TRBD1
abundance: .
len: 17
v_gene: TRBV11-2

CDR3nt: TGTGCCATCTCTAGCCCGGGACTAGTATCCCACGAGCAGTACTTC
CDR3aa: CAISSPGLVSHEQYF
j_gene: TRBJ2-7
d_gene: TRBD2
abundance: .
len: 15
v_gene: TRBV10-3

CDR3nt: TGTGCCAGCATAACTTCGAAGGGAGGCCAATCGGAGACCCAGTACTTC
CDR3aa: CASITSKGGQSETQYF
j_gene: TRBJ2-5
d_gene: .
abundance: few
len: 16
v_gene: TRBV5-6

CDR3nt: TGTGCCAGCTCACCAGGGGGCAGAATGATGAACACTGAAGCTTTCTTT
CDR3aa: CASSPGGRMMNTEAFF
j_gene: TRBJ1-1
d_gene: .
abundance: once
len: 16
v_gene: TRBV18

CDR3nt: TGTGCCAGCTCACCAACAACTACTGAGCAGTTCTTC
CDR3aa: CASSPTTTEQFF
j_gene: TRBJ2-1
d_gene: .
abundance: .
len: 12
v_gene: TRBV18

CDR3nt: TGTGCCAGCACCTTCTTGCAGGGCGACACTGAAGCTTTCTTT
CDR3aa: CASTFLQGDTEAFF
j_gene: TRBJ1-1
d_gene: .
abundance: few
len: 14
v_gene: TRBV9

CDR3nt: TGTGCCAGCCCCAGGGGGGCTGAAGCTTTCTTT
CDR3aa: CASPRGAEAFF
j_gene: TRBJ1-1
d_gene: TRBD1
abundance: .
len: 11
v_gene: TRBV6-1

CDR3nt: TGTGCCAGCAGCCCATACAGGGATTTGAACACTGAAGCTTTCTTT
CDR3aa: CASSPYRDLNTEAFF
j_gene: TRBJ1-1
d_gene: .
abundance: once
len: 15
v_gene: TRBV14

CDR3nt: TGTGCCAGCAGCCGCTGGGACAGGAGGAATGAAAAACTGTTTTTT
CDR3aa: CASSRWDRRNEKLFF
j_gene: TRBJ1-4
d_gene: TRBD1
abundance: .
len: 15
v_gene: TRBV14

CDR3nt: TGCAGCGTTGATGGGGACAGGGAAGGGACCCAGTACTTC
CDR3aa: CSVDGDREGTQYF
j_gene: TRBJ2-5
d_gene: TRBD1
abundance: few
len: 13
v_gene: TRBV29-1

CDR3nt: TGCGCCAGCAGTGAATTATCGGGGAGCTCACCCCTCCACTTT
CDR3aa: CASSELSGSSPLHF
j_gene: TRBJ1-6
d_gene: .
abundance: .
len: 14
v_gene: TRBV10-1

CDR3nt: TGCGCCAGCAGCAGAATCGACAGGGGAAATCAGCCCCAGCATTTT
CDR3aa: CASSRIDRGNQPQHF
j_gene: TRBJ1-5
d_gene: TRBD1
abundance: .
len: 15
v_gene: TRBV4-1

CDR3nt: TGCGCCAGCAGCTTGGTGGGGCTAAATGAGCAGTTCTTC
CDR3aa: CASSLVGLNEQFF
j_gene: TRBJ2-1
d_gene: .
abundance: .
len: 13
v_gene: TRBV5-1

CDR3nt: TGTGCCAGCAGTGACACTAGCGATTCCTACGAGCAGTACTTC
CDR3aa: CASSDTSDSYEQYF
j_gene: TRBJ2-7
d_gene: TRBD2
abundance: once
len: 14
v_gene: TRBV9

CDR3nt: TGTGCCAGCAGCACAGGGACTAGCGGGAGGTCCGAGCAGTACTTC
CDR3aa: CASSTGTSGRSEQYF
j_gene: TRBJ2-7
d_gene: TRBD2
abundance: .
len: 15
v_gene: TRBV7-2

CDR3nt: TGTGCCAGCAATCGGAGGGCAGACAACACCGGGGAGCTGTTTTTT
CDR3aa: CASNRRADNTGELFF
j_gene: TRBJ2-2
d_gene: .
abundance: few
len: 15
v_gene: TRBV6-5

CDR3nt: TGTGCCAGCAGCACAGGGTATGGCTCGGGTCAGCCCCAGCATTTT
CDR3aa: CASSTGYGSGQPQHF
j_gene: TRBJ1-5
d_gene: .
abundance: .
len: 15
v_gene: TRBV6-5